The entry below gives a single TCR beta chain sequence along with its context. These data belong to a study of blood T cell repertoires in COVID-19. Study details: COVID-19 samples collected from the United States, Italy and Spain covered acute and convalescent phases. From T cells, B-cell-depleted T cells, or PBMCs came the material, which was cDNA or gDNA.

Trimming cost V 1 base and J 2 bases, with 15 bases left between them. Germline CDR1 MGHRA, CDR2 YSYEKL. CDR3 length: 17 amino acids. In the original processing: Amplification from reference gene primers served as the basis for estimated nucleated cell counts. Using immunoSEQ multiplex PCR, the repertoire was profiled, and TCRdb retains in-frame clones only, with some absent. V and J calls plus clone size are reproduced from that table; the DNA served to infer D and trimming. This sample has roughly 39,000 clones, with about four fifths found just once. The V and J genes are TRBV4-1 and TRBJ1-5, with D perhaps TRBD1 (5 bases). The TCR sequence derives from an older man with acute or convalescent COVID-19. The specimen sequenced was peripheral blood. The CDR3 sequence is CASSQGLGPGGNQPQHF. The DNA for the CDR3 is TGCGCCAGCAGCCAAGGTCTGGGCCCGGGGGGCAATCAGCCCCAGCATTTT.